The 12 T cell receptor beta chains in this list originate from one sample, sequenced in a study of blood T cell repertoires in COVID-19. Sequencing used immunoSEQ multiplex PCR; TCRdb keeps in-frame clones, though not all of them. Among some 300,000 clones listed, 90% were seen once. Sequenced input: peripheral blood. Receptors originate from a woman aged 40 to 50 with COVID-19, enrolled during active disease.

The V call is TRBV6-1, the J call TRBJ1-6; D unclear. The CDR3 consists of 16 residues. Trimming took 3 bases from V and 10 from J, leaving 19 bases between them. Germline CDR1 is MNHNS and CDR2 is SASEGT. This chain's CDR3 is CASSEASGLSGSPLHF. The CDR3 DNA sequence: TGTGCCAGCAGTGAGGCCTCGGGGTTATCGGGGTCACCCCTCCACTTT.

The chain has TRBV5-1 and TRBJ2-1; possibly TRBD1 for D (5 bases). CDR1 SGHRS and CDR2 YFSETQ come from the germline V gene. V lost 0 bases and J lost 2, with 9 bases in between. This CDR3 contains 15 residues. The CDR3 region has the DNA TGCGCCAGCAGCTTGGAGGGGATTCCCTACAATGAGCAGTTCTTC. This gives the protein CASSLEGIPYNEQFF.

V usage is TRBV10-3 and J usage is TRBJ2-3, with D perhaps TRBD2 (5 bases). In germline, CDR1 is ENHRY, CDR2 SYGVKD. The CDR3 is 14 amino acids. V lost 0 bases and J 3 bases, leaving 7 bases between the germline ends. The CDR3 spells CAISESRLTDTQYF. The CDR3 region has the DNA TGTGCCATCAGTGAGTCCCGACTAACAGATACGCAGTATTTT.

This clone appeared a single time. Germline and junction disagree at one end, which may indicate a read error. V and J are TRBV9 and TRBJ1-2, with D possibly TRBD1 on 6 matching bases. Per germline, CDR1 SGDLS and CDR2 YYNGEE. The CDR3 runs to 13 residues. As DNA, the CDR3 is TGTGCCCGCAGCGCCGCGGGGGGGGGCGGCTACACCTTC. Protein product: CARSAAGGGGYTF.

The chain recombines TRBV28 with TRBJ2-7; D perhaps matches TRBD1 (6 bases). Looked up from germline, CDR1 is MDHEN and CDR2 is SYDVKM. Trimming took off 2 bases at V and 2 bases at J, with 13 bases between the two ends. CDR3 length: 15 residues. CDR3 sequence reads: CASSLRNRAAYEQYF. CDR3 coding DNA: TGTGCCAGCAGTTTACGTAACAGGGCAGCCTACGAGCAGTACTTC.

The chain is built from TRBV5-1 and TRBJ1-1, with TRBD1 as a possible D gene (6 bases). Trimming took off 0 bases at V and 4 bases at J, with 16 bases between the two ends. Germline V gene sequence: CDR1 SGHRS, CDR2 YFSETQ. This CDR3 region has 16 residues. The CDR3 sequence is CASSLGGYRDPTEAFF. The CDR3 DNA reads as TGCGCCAGCAGCTTGGGAGGATACAGGGATCCCACTGAAGCTTTCTTT. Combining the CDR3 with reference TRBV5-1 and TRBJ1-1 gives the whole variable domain KAGVTQTPRYLIKTRGQQVTLSCSPISGHRSVSWYQQTPGQGLQFLFEYFSETQRNKGNFPGRFSGRQFSNSRSEMNVSTLELGDSALYLCASSLGGYRDPTEAFFGQGTRLTVV.

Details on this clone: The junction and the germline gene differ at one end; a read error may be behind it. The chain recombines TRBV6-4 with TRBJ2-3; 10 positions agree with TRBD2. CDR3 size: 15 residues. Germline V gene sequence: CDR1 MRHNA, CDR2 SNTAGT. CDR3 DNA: TGTGCCAGCAGTAACTCGACTAGCGGGACAGATACGCAGTATTTT. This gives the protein CASSNSTSGTDTQYF.

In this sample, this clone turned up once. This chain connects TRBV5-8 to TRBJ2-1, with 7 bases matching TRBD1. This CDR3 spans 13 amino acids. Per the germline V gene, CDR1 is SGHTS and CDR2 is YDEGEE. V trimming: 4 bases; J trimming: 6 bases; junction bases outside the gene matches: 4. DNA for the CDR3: TGTGCCAGCAGCCGGGACAGTTCCAATGAGCAGTTCTTC. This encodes CASSRDSSNEQFF. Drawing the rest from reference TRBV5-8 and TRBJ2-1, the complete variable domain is EAGVTQSPTHLIKTRGQQATLRCSPISGHTSVYWYQQALGLGLQFLLWYDEGEERNRGNFPPRFSGRQFPNYSSELNVNALELEDSALYLCASSRDSSNEQFFGPGTRLTVL.

CDR3 in amino acids: CASSPGTINTEAFF. Written as DNA, the CDR3 is TGCGCCAGCAGCCCGGGGACTATCAACACTGAAGCTTTCTTT. The rearrangement uses TRBV5-1 and TRBJ1-1; D might be TRBD1 (5 bases). CDR1 and CDR2 from the germline V gene are SGHRS and YFSETQ. The CDR3 is made up of 14 amino acids. The V gene lost 4 bases and the J gene lost 2 bases, with 12 bases spanning the gap. The complete variable domain, with remaining parts taken from reference TRBV5-1 and TRBJ1-1, reads KAGVTQTPRYLIKTRGQQVTLSCSPISGHRSVSWYQQTPGQGLQFLFEYFSETQRNKGNFPGRFSGRQFSNSRSEMNVSTLELGDSALYLCASSPGTINTEAFFGQGTRLTVV.

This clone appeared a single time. In nucleotides, the CDR3 is TGTGCCAGCAGCTTAAGACAGGGATTTTCGCAAGAGACCCAGTACTTC. It codes for CASSLRQGFSQETQYF. This chain joins TRBV5-4 and TRBJ2-5; 7 nucleotides line up with TRBD1. The CDR3 is 16 amino acids. With 2 bases clipped from V and 2 bases from J, the junction kept 9 bases outside the gene matches. CDR1 SGHNT and CDR2 YYREEE come from the germline V gene (reference sequence).

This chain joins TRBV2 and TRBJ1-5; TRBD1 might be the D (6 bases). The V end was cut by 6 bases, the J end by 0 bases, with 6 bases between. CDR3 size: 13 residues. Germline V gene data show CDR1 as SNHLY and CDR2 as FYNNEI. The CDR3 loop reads CASRGGSNQPQHF. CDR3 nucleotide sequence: TGTGCCAGCAGAGGGGGTAGCAATCAGCCCCAGCATTTT.

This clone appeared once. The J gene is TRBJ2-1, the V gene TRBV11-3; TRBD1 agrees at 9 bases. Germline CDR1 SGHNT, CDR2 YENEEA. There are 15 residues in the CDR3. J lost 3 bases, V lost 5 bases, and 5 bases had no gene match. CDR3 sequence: CASSPRQGGYNEQFF. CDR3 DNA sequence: TGTGCCAGCAGCCCTAGACAGGGGGGCTACAATGAGCAGTTCTTC.